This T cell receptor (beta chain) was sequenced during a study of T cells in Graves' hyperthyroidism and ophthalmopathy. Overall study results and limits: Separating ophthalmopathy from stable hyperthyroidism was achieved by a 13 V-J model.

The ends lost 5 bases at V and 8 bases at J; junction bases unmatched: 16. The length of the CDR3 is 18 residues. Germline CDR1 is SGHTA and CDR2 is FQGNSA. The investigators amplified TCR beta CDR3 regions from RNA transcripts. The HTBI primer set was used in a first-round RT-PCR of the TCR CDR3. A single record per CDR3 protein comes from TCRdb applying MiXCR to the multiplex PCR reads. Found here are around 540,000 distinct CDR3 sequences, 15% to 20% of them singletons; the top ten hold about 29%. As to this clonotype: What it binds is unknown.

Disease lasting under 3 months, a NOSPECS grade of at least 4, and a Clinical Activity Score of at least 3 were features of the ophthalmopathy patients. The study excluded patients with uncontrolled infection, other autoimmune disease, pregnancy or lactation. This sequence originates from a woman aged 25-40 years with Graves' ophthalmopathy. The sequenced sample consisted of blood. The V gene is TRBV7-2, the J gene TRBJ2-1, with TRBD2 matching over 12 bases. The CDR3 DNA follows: TGTGCCAGCAGCCCCCTTATGACTAGCGGGAGTCGAAGGGATGAGCAGTTCTTC. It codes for CASSPLMTSGSRRDEQFF.